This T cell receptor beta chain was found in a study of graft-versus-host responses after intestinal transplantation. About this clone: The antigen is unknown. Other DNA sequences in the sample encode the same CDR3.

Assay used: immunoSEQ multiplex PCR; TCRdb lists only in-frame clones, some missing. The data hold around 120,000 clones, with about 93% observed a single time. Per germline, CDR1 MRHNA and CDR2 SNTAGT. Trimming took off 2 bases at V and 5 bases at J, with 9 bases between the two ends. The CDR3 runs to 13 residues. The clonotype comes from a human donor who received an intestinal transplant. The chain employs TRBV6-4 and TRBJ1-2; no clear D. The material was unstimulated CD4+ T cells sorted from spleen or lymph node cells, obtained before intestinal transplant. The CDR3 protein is CASSDGRPYGYTF. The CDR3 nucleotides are TGTGCCAGCAGTGACGGAAGGCCATATGGCTACACCTTC.